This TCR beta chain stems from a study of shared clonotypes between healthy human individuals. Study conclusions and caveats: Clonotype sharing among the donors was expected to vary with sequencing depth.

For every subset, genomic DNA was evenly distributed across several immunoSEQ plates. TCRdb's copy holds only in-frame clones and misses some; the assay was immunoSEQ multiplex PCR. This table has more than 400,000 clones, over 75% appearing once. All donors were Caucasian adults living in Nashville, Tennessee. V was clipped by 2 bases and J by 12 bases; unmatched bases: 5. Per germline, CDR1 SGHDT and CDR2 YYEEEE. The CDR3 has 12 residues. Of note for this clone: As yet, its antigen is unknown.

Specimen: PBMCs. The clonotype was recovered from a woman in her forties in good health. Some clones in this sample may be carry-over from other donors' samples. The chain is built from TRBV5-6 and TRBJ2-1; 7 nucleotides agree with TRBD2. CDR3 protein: CASSFLGGSQFF. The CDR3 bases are TGTGCCAGCAGCTTCCTCGGGGGGTCGCAGTTCTTC. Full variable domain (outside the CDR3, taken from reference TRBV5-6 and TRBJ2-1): DAGVTQSPTHLIKTRGQQVTLRCSPKSGHDTVSWYQQALGQGPQFIFQYYEEEERQRGNFPDRFSGHQFPNYSSELNVNALLLGDSALYLCASSFLGGSQFFGPGTRLTVL.